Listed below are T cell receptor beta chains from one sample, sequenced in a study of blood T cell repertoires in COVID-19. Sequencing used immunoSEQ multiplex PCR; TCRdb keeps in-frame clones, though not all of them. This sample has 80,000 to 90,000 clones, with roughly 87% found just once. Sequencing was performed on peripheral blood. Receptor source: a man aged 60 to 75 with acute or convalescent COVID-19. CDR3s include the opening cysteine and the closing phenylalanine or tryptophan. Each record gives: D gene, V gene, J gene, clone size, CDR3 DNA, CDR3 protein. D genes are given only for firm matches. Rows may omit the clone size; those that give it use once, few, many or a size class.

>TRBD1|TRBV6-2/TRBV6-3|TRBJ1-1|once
TGTGCCAGCAGTTCAGTGACAGGGAGGAACACTGAAGCTTTCTTT
CASSSVTGRNTEAFF
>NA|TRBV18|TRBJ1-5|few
TGTGCCAGCTCACCAAGTCAGTATCAGCCCCAGCATTTT
CASSPSQYQPQHF
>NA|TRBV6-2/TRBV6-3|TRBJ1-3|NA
TGTGCCAGCAGTGACAACAGTGGAAACACCATATATTTT
CASSDNSGNTIYF
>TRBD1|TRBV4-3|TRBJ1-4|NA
TGCGCCAGCAGCCAAGAAAGCTTAAAACAGGGGCGACTTAATGAAAAACTGTTTTTT
CASSQESLKQGRLNEKLFF
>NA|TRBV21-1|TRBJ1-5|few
TGTGCCAGCAAAAAGGGGGGGTGCAATCAGCCCCAGCATTTT
CASKKGGCNQPQHF
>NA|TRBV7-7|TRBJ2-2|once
TGTGCTAGCAGCTGGGGCGACGGCACCGGGGAGCTGTTTTTT
CASSWGDGTGELFF
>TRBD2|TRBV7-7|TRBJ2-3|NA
TGTGCCAGCAGCTTAGGGACTAGCCGCACAGATACGCAGTATTTT
CASSLGTSRTDTQYF
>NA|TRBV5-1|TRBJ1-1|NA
TGCGCCAGCAGTCCCCGACAGGCGAACACTGAAGCTTTCTTT
CASSPRQANTEAFF
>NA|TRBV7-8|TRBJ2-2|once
TGTGCCAGCAGCCCCGGGGGACAGTTAACCGGGGAGCTGTTTTTT
CASSPGGQLTGELFF
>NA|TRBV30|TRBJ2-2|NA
TGTGCCTGGAGGACAGATGAGACGACCACCGGGGAGCTGTTTTTT
CAWRTDETTTGELFF
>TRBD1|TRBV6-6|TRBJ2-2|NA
TGTGCCAGCAGTCGAAGGGACAGGGGGACCGCGAACACCGGGGAGCTGTTTTTT
CASSRRDRGTANTGELFF
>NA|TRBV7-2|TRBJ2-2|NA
TGTGCCAGCAGCCGGTTGAACACCGGGGAGCTGTTTTTT
CASSRLNTGELFF
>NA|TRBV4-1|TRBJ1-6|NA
TGCGCCAGCAGCCAAAGGCCAGTGAGGGTGGGATCACCCCTCCACTTT
CASSQRPVRVGSPLHF
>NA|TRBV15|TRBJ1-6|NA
TGTGCCACCACCCCTATCACGCCTTGGGGCTCACCCCTCCACTTT
CATTPITPWGSPLHF
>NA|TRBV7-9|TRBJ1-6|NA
TGTGCCAGCAGCCCCCCAAACACCGATAATTCACCCCTCCACTTT
CASSPPNTDNSPLHF
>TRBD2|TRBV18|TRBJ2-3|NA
TGTGCCAGCTCAGCTGCAGGACTAGCGGGGGCAGATACGCAGTATTTT
CASSAAGLAGADTQYF
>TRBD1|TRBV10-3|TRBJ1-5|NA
TGTGCCATCAGTGGAACAGGGGGCGGGCAGCCCCAGCATTTT
CAISGTGGGQPQHF
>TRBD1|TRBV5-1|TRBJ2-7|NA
TGCGCCAGCAGCTTGGGTTCTGGGGGACAGGGAGGGGTCTACGAGCAGTACTTC
CASSLGSGGQGGVYEQYF
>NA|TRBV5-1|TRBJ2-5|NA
TGCGCCAGCAGCATACAAGAGACCCAGTACTTC
CASSIQETQYF
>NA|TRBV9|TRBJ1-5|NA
TGTGCCAGCACCAAACAGCCTTCTGATCAGCCCCAGCATTTT
CASTKQPSDQPQHF
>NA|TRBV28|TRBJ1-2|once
TGTGCCAGCAGTCTAACCCCGAGGCCCGCTAACTATGGCTACACCTTC
CASSLTPRPANYGYTF
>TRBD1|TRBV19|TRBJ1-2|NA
TGTGCCAGTAGTATACTGGACAGGGGCTATGGCTACACCTTC
CASSILDRGYGYTF
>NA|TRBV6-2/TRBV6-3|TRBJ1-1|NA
TGTGCCAGCAGTTACCCACCCCGGGAGAATTCGGCTTTCTTT
CASSYPPRENSAFF
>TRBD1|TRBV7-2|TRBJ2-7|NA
TGTGCCAGCAGCCCGGGACAGAGATCCTACGAGCAGTACTTC
CASSPGQRSYEQYF
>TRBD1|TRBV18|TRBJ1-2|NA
TGTGCCAGCTCCCGAGGGACAGGGAATGATCTTGGCTACACCTTC
CASSRGTGNDLGYTF
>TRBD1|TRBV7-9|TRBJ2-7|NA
TGTGCCAGCAGCTTAACGACAGGGAGCTCCTACGAGCAGTACTTC
CASSLTTGSSYEQYF
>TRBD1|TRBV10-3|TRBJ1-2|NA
TGTGCCATCAGTGAGGGGACAGGGTTCCTTGGCTACACCTTC
CAISEGTGFLGYTF
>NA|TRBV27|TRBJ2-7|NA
TGTGCCAGTAGAGACCGACAAGGCGAGCAGTACTTC
CASRDRQGEQYF
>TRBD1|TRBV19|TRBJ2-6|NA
TGTGCCAGTAGTATGGGACAGGGTGTATGGTTGGCCAACGTCCTGACTTTC
CASSMGQGVWLANVLTF
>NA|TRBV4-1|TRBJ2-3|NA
TGCGCCAGCAGCCAAGGAGGTCCCCCGCAGGGCACGCAGTATTTT
CASSQGGPPQGTQYF
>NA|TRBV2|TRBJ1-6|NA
TGTGCCAGCACCCGGCGGGGGGCGAGTAATTCACCCCTCCACTTT
CASTRRGASNSPLHF
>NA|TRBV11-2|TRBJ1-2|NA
TGTGCCAGCAGCTTAGATCTGGGCAGCGGGTATGGCTACACCTTC
CASSLDLGSGYGYTF
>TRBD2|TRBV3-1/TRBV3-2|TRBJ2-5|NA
TGTGCCAGCAGCCCCGGGACTAACCAACAAGAGACCCAGTACTTC
CASSPGTNQQETQYF
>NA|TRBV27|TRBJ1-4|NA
TGTGCCAGCAGTTTATTTACGGGACTTAATGAAAAACTGTTTTTT
CASSLFTGLNEKLFF
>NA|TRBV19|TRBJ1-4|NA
TGTGCCGGTAGCGCACTAGCGGGGCCAATTAATGAAAAACTGTTTTTT
CAGSALAGPINEKLFF
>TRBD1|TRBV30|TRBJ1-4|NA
TGTGCCTGGAGTAGGGGTCAGGGGGGAGAAAAACTGTTTTTT
CAWSRGQGGEKLFF
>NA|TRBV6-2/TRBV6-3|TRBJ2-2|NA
TGTGCCAGCAGTTACAGGTATCGACTAGTTTACACCGGGGAGCTGTTTTTT
CASSYRYRLVYTGELFF
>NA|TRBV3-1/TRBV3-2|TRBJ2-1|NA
TGTGCCAGCAGACTTTGGGGGGACTCCTACAATGAGCAGTTCTTC
CASRLWGDSYNEQFF